The next 25 T cell receptor beta chains were all read from a single sample in a study of blood T cell repertoires in COVID-19. Only in-frame clones appear in the TCRdb table, and some are missing; sequencing was by immunoSEQ multiplex PCR. The data hold some 300,000 clones, with roughly 91% observed a single time. The sequenced sample was PBMCs or T cells enriched from blood (not recorded which). Every receptor here comes from a woman aged 55-69 years in a cohort exposed to, infected with or recovered from COVID-19 (not recorded which).

CDR3 in DNA: TGTGCCAGCAGATGGGGGCAGGCTAATGAAAAACTGTTTTTT. Encoded protein: CASRWGQANEKLFF. The gene calls are TRBV2 and TRBJ1-4; possible D gene TRBD1, 6 bases. CDR3 length: 14 residues. V lost 6 bases to trimming and J lost 3 bases, with 11 bases between them. Germline lookup yields CDR1 SNHLY and CDR2 FYNNEI.

The chain uses TRBV6-1 and TRBJ2-5, with D possibly matching TRBD1 (5 bases). This CDR3 is 14 amino acids long. Germline CDR1 MNHNS, CDR2 SASEGT. V lost 2 bases, J lost 7 bases, and 14 bases lay in between. CDR3 loop: CASSEWYGTGTQYF. DNA for the CDR3: TGTGCCAGCAGTGAATGGTACGGTACAGGGACCCAGTACTTC.

This chain links TRBV18 with TRBJ1-3; maybe TRBD1 (6 bases). V gave up 6 bases and J gave up 0 bases, with 12 bases separating them. The CDR3 is made up of 15 amino acids. Germline assignment: CDR1 KGHSH and CDR2 LQKENI. CDR3 DNA sequence: TGTGCCAGCTCCCAACGGACAGTCTCTGGAAACACCATATATTTT. This sequence encodes CASSQRTVSGNTIYF.

V gene TRBV7-3 combines with J gene TRBJ2-3; TRBD2 might be the D (5 bases). This CDR3 spans 17 amino acids. Germline V gene data show CDR1 as SGHTA and CDR2 as FQGTGA. Trimming removed 5 bases at V and 6 bases at J, with 24 bases between. CDR3 in amino acids: CASSPGIRGSLLDTQYF. CDR3 DNA: TGTGCCAGCAGCCCCGGGATCCGAGGGAGTTTGTTGGATACGCAGTATTTT. Using reference TRBV7-3 and TRBJ2-3 for the parts outside the CDR3, the full variable domain is GAGVSQTPSNKVTEKGKYVELRCDPISGHTALYWYRQSLGQGPEFLIYFQGTGAADDSGLPNDRFFAVRPEGSVSTLKIQRTERGDSAVYLCASSPGIRGSLLDTQYFGPGTRLTVL.

The chain uses TRBV7-8 and TRBJ1-1; D may be TRBD1 (6 bases). There are 15 residues in the CDR3. Trimming left V 1 base short and J 0 bases short, with 9 bases between. CDR1 and CDR2 (germline): SGHVS, FQNEAQ. The CDR3 region has the DNA TGTGCCAGCAGCTTAGTGGGGGGGCTGAACACTGAAGCTTTCTTT. It yields the protein CASSLVGGLNTEAFF.

The chain joins TRBV6-5 to TRBJ1-4; D remains ambiguous. V lost 9 bases to trimming and J lost 7 bases, with 12 bases between them. This CDR3 comprises 12 residues. Germline CDR1 is MNHEY and CDR2 is SVGAGI. In DNA form, the CDR3 reads TGTGCCAGTCAGAATCCCCCTGAAAAACTGTTTTTT. It specifies CASQNPPEKLFF.

This clone is a singleton in its sample. The chain recombines TRBV13 with TRBJ2-7; 8 positions agree with TRBD2. The germline gives CDR1 PRHDT, CDR2 FYEKMQ (reference sequence). The CDR3 totals 13 residues. The V gene end was trimmed by 5 bases and the J gene end by 6 bases; junction bases not matched to a gene: 6. CDR3: CASSPGLASEQYF. In DNA form, the CDR3 reads TGTGCCAGCAGCCCCGGACTAGCTAGCGAGCAGTACTTC. The complete variable domain, with remaining parts taken from reference TRBV13 and TRBJ2-7, reads AAGVIQSPRHLIKEKRETATLKCYPIPRHDTVYWYQQGPGQDPQFLISFYEKMQSDKGSIPDRFSAQQFSDYHSELNMSSLELGDSALYFCASSPGLASEQYFGPGTRLTVT.

The gene calls are TRBV3-1 (or the pseudogene TRBV3-2) and TRBJ1-2; TRBD1 aligns across 7 bases. Per the germline V gene, CDR1 is LGHDT and CDR2 is YNNKEL (reference sequence). The CDR3 has 14 amino acids. V was pared by 4 bases and J by 8 bases, with 10 bases of the junction left unmatched. The DNA of the CDR3 is TGTGCCAGCAGCCCGCTAGACAGGGTCGACGGCTACACCTTC. Protein: CASSPLDRVDGYTF.

The genes are TRBV2 and TRBJ2-3; D perhaps matches TRBD2 (5 bases). The CDR3 covers 12 residues. Germline CDR1 and CDR2: SNHLY and FYNNEI. The V gene lost 8 bases and the J gene lost 3 bases, with 9 bases spanning the gap. CDR3 protein: CASELVTDTQYF. As DNA, the CDR3 is TGTGCCAGCGAACTAGTGACAGATACGCAGTATTTT.

V usage is TRBV29-1 and J usage is TRBJ2-5; 7 nucleotides match TRBD2. The CDR3 is 12 residues long. V dropped 5 bases and J dropped 5; count of bases not matched to a gene: 5. In germline, CDR1 is SQVTM, CDR2 ANQGSEA. The CDR3 is CSVLGGEETQYF. The CDR3 DNA follows: TGCAGCGTTCTTGGGGGGGAGGAGACCCAGTACTTC.

The chain recombines TRBV18 with TRBJ1-5; no clear D. This CDR3 has 16 residues. The V gene lost 2 bases and the J gene lost 3 bases, with 14 bases spanning the gap. Germline V lookup: CDR1 KGHSH, CDR2 LQKENI. CDR3 coding DNA: TGTGCCAGCTCACCATCGGAACCGGGGTTCAATCAGCCCCAGCATTTT. Its translation: CASSPSEPGFNQPQHF.

The chain has TRBV19 and TRBJ2-3; D might be TRBD2 (5 bases). Germline V lookup: CDR1 LNHDA, CDR2 SQIVND (reference sequence). V dropped 3 bases and J dropped 0 bases, with 13 bases sitting between them. CDR3 length equals 16 residues. CDR3 nucleotides: TGTGCCAGTAGTATTAAGGACTGGACTAGCACAGATACGCAGTATTTT. It yields the protein CASSIKDWTSTDTQYF.

This clone was seen a handful of times. The chain employs TRBV29-1 and TRBJ2-2, with D unresolved. CDR1 SQVTM and CDR2 ANQGSEA come from the germline V gene. V dropped 6 bases and J dropped 5 bases, with 13 bases sitting between them. The CDR3 extends over 13 amino acids. The DNA of the CDR3 is TGCAGCGTGCTGCAACCAACTACCGGGGAGCTGTTTTTT. It translates to CSVLQPTTGELFF.

The rearrangement links TRBV7-3 to TRBJ2-1; TRBD1 matches 10 bases. Germline CDR1 SGHTA, CDR2 FQGTGA. CDR3 length equals 15 residues. V dropped 4 bases and J dropped 8; count of bases not matched to a gene: 8. The DNA of the CDR3 is TGTGCCAGCAGCTCAGACAGGGGGCCCCTCGATGAGCAGTTCTTC. Protein product: CASSSDRGPLDEQFF.

V usage is TRBV14 and J usage is TRBJ2-1; 7 bases line up with TRBD2. CDR1 and CDR2 (germline): SGHDN, FVKESK. V lost 4 bases to trimming and J lost 7 bases; unmatched junction nucleotides: 16. The CDR3 runs 17 residues. CDR3: CASSPERGRASVNEQFF. For the CDR3, the DNA is TGTGCCAGCAGCCCCGAGAGAGGGAGGGCCTCAGTTAATGAGCAGTTCTTC.

This chain connects TRBV25-1 to TRBJ2-1; the D is unclear. The CDR3 extends over 15 amino acids. Germline V gene sequence: CDR1 MGHDK, CDR2 SYGVNS. V lost 2 bases, J lost 2 bases, and 10 bases lay in between. The chain's CDR3 is CASSEVGGAYNEQFF. The CDR3 DNA reads TGTGCCAGCAGTGAAGTGGGTGGAGCCTACAATGAGCAGTTCTTC.

V gene TRBV6-1 combines with J gene TRBJ1-2; the D is unclear. Trimming took 2 bases from V and 6 from J, leaving 13 bases between them. There are 14 residues in the CDR3. The germline CDR1 and CDR2 sequences are MNHNS and SASEGT. The CDR3 coding sequence is TGTGCCAGCAGTGAACGGGAGAGAGTAAATGGCTACACCTTC. Its protein product is CASSERERVNGYTF.

The rearrangement joins TRBV13 to TRBJ2-3; unclear D gene. CDR1 and CDR2 from the germline V gene are PRHDT and FYEKMQ (reference sequence). CDR3 length: 12 residues. V was shortened by 4 bases and J by 3 bases, with 5 bases between the two germline ends. The CDR3 spells CASSSFTDTQYF. The CDR3 DNA reads as TGTGCCAGCAGCTCCTTTACAGATACGCAGTATTTT.

This clone showed up just once. The chain joins TRBV7-9 to TRBJ2-2, with TRBD2 matching 9 bases. Germline V gene data show CDR1 as SEHNR and CDR2 as FQNEAQ (reference sequence). V lost 1 base and J lost 7; bases outside the gene matches: 10. The CDR3 runs 17 residues. CDR3 nucleotide sequence: TGTGCCAGCAGCTTAGGCTATGGAGCGGGAGGAGGCGGGGAGCTGTTTTTT. This encodes CASSLGYGAGGGGELFF.

This sequence joins TRBV14 and TRBJ1-5; TRBD1 aligns across 9 bases. This CDR3 spans 16 amino acids. Germline CDR1 reads SGHDN; CDR2 reads FVKESK. J gave up 4 bases and V 4 bases, and 8 bases lay outside the gene matches. The DNA for the CDR3 is TGTGCCAGCAGCCCTGCCCCGGACAGGGGTAATCAGCCCCAGCATTTT. Translating it yields CASSPAPDRGNQPQHF.

The rearrangement uses TRBV19 and TRBJ2-1; 7 bases align to TRBD2. Germline loops: CDR1 LNHDA, CDR2 SQIVND (reference sequence). V gave up 8 bases and J gave up 3 bases; unmatched junction bases: 7. CDR3 length: 14 residues. The DNA of the CDR3 is TGTGCCAGTGCCGGGGGGACGCACTACAATGAGCAGTTCTTC. It translates to CASAGGTHYNEQFF.

V usage is TRBV7-8 and J usage is TRBJ2-3, with a tentative D call TRBD1 (5 bases). V was pared by 1 base and J by 3 bases, with 8 bases between. This CDR3 region has 14 residues. Germline CDR1 is SGHVS and CDR2 is FQNEAQ. In DNA, the CDR3 is TGTGCCAGCAGCTTAGGGGGCTGGACAGATACGCAGTATTTT. The encoded protein is CASSLGGWTDTQYF.

The chain links TRBV6-4 to TRBJ2-2; 8 bases match TRBD2. Trimming removed 3 bases from V and 4 bases from J; junction bases left unmatched: 4. The germline gives CDR1 MRHNA, CDR2 SNTAGT. The CDR3 extends over 15 amino acids. This CDR3 reads CASSESGSGTGELFF. In nucleotides, the CDR3 is TGTGCCAGCAGTGAGAGCGGGAGCGGCACCGGGGAGCTGTTTTTT.

This clone has only one observation. V and J are TRBV11-3 and TRBJ2-1; tentatively, D is TRBD2 (6 bases). Deletions cut 5 bases from V and 1 base from J, with 12 bases between. CDR1 is SGHNT, CDR2 YENEEA, per germline. This CDR3 region has 15 residues. The CDR3 coding sequence is TGTGCCAGCAGCCTGGGACTCGGATCCTACAATGAGCAGTTCTTC. Translated: CASSLGLGSYNEQFF.

This clone was observed a handful of times. The rearrangement uses TRBV10-1 and TRBJ2-1; 14 bases align to TRBD2. Trimming at V came to 0 bases and at J to 5 bases, leaving 12 bases not matched to a gene. CDR1 and CDR2 from the germline V gene are WNHNN and SYGVQD (reference sequence). This CDR3 region has 20 residues. CDR3 nucleotides: TGCGCCAGCAGTGAGTCGGGGACTAGCGGGAGAGTAAGGGAGAACAATGAGCAGTTCTTC. Its protein is CASSESGTSGRVRENNEQFF.